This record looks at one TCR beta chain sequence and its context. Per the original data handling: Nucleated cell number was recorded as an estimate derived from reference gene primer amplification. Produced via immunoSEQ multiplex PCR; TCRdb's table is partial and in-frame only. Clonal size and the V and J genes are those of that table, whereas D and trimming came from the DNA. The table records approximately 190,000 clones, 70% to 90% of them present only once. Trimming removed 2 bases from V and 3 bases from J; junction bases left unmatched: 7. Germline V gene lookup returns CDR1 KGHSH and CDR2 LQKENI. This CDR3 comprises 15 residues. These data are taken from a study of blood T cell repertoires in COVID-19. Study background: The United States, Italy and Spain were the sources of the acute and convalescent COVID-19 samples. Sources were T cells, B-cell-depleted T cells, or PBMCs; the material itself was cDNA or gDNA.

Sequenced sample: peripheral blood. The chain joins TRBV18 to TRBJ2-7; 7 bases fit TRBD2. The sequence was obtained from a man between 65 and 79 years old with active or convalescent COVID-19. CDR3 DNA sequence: TGTGCCAGCTCACCATGGGAGGGTGGCGGCTACGAGCAGTACTTC. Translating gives CASSPWEGGGYEQYF.